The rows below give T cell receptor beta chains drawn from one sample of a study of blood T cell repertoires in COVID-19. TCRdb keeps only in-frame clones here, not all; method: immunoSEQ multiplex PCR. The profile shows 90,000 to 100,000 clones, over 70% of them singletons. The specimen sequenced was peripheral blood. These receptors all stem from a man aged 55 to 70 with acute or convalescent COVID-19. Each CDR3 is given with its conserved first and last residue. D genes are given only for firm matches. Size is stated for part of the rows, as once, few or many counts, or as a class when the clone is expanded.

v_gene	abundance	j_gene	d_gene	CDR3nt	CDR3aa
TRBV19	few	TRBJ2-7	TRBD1	TGTGCCAGTAGTTCACCGGGACAGAACTACGAGCAGTACTTC	CASSSPGQNYEQYF
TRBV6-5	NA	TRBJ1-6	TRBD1	TGTGCCAGCAGTTCCGACAGGGAGGATAATTCACCCCTCCACTTT	CASSSDREDNSPLHF
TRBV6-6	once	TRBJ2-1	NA	TGTGCCAGCAGCTCAACTAAAATAAAGTACAATGAGCAGTTCTTC	CASSSTKIKYNEQFF
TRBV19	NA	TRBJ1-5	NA	TGTGCCAGTAGTGGCGGGCAGCCCCAGCATTTT	CASSGGQPQHF
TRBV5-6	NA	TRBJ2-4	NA	TGTGCCAGCAGCTTGGATGGCAGGGGAGTTGAGGCCAAAAACATTCAGTACTTC	CASSLDGRGVEAKNIQYF
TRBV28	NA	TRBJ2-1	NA	TGTGCCAGCAGTTTAAAGACAGTGCAGTTCTTC	CASSLKTVQFF
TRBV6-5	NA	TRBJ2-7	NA	TGTGCCAGCACGGCGGGACCCTACGAGCAGTACTTC	CASTAGPYEQYF
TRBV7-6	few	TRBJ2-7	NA	TGTGCCAGCAGCTTACAGGCGAGCTCCTACGAGCAGTACTTC	CASSLQASSYEQYF
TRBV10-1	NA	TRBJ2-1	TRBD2	TGCGCCAGCGGGGCTGTAGCGGGGGGGATCAATGAGCAGTTCTTC	CASGAVAGGINEQFF
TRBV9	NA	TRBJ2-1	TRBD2	TGTGCCAGCAGCACGGGGGGGACCCCCCGTCTGTTCTTC	CASSTGGTPRLFF
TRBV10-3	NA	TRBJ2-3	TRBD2	TGTGCCATCAGTGAGACGAAATCTAGCGGGAGGGCAGATACGCAGTATTTT	CAISETKSSGRADTQYF